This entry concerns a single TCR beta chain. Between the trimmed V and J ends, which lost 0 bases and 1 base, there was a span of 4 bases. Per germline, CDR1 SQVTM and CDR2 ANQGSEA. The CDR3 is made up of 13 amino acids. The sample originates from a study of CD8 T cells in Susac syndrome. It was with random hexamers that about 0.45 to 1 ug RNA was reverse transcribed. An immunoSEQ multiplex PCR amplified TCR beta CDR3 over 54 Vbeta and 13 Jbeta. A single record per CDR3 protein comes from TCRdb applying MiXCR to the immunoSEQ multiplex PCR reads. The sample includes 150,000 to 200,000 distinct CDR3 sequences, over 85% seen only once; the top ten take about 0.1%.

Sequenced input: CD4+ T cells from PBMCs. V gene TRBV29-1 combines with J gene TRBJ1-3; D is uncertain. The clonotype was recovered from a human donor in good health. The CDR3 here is CSVEDLSGNTIYF. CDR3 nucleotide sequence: TGCAGCGTTGAAGATCTGTCTGGAAACACCATATATTTT. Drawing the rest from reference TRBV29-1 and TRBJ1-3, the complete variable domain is SAVISQKPSRDICQRGTSLTIQCQVDSQVTMMFWYRQQPGQSLTLIATANQGSEATYESGFVIDKFPISRPNLTFSTLTVSNMSPEDSSIYLCSVEDLSGNTIYFGEGSWLTVV.